Shown below are 8 T cell receptor beta chains from a single sample sequenced in a study of blood T cell repertoires in COVID-19. The table came from immunoSEQ multiplex PCR; TCRdb's copy has only in-frame clones and leaves some out. Found here are almost 400,000 clones, 85% to 90% of them singletons; the top ten hold 1.5% to 2%. Sequencing was carried out using PBMCs or T cells enriched from blood (not recorded which). The receptors were sampled from a woman in her thirties who had recovered from COVID-19.

The genes are TRBV7-2 and TRBJ2-5; 7 bases map to TRBD1. The CDR3 runs 15 residues. With 4 bases clipped from V and 7 bases from J, the junction kept 12 bases outside the gene matches. Germline CDR1 is SGHTA and CDR2 is FQGNSA. The CDR3 DNA is TGTGCCAGCAGCTCACCAGGACAGGTCCCAGGGACCCAGTACTTC. Residues: CASSSPGQVPGTQYF.

The rearrangement links TRBV28 to TRBJ2-2, with D possibly TRBD1 on 6 matching bases. Trimming pared 6 bases from V and 6 bases from J, leaving 23 bases between. The CDR3 loop spans 17 amino acids. Germline assignment: CDR1 MDHEN and CDR2 SYDVKM. CDR3 in amino acids: CASRFTGPGKGAGELFF. The DNA for the CDR3 is TGTGCCAGCAGATTCACAGGGCCAGGCAAAGGAGCCGGGGAGCTGTTTTTT.

V usage is TRBV4-1 and J usage is TRBJ1-3, with unresolved D. Between the trimmed V and J ends, which lost 0 bases and 2 bases, there was a span of 8 bases. The germline V gene has CDR1 MGHRA and CDR2 YSYEKL. The CDR3 has 15 residues. The CDR3 reads CASSQDRGTGNTIYF. In DNA form, the CDR3 reads TGCGCCAGCAGCCAAGATCGGGGTACTGGAAACACCATATATTTT.

This chain uses TRBV11-2 with TRBJ1-4; weak D call: TRBD1 (5 bases). The CDR3 spans 14 residues. The germline V gene encodes CDR1 SGHAT and CDR2 FQNNGV. V lost 5 bases to trimming and J lost 5 bases, with 12 bases between them. For the CDR3, the DNA is TGTGCCAGCAGCCGAGGACACAACAATGAAAAACTGTTTTTT. Protein product: CASSRGHNNEKLFF.

The rearrangement uses TRBV4-2 and TRBJ2-2; 7 bases line up with TRBD2. V shed 0 bases, J shed 5 bases, and the junction held 6 bases outside the gene matches. This CDR3 region has 16 residues. Germline-derived CDR1 and CDR2 are LGHNA and YNFKEQ. CDR3 in amino acids: CASSQESHGGTGELFF. CDR3 coding DNA: TGTGCCAGCAGCCAAGAAAGTCACGGGGGGACCGGGGAGCTGTTTTTT.

V usage is TRBV12-3 or TRBV12-4 and J usage is TRBJ1-3; D is undetermined. The CDR3 runs 13 residues. The germline V and J ends were trimmed by 6 bases and 4 bases, with 10 bases remaining between them. The CDR3 protein is CASSRTQGNTIYF. The CDR3 nucleotides are TGTGCCAGCAGCCGAACCCAGGGAAACACCATATATTTT.

This clone appeared many times. J is TRBJ2-7 and V is TRBV14; TRBD1 might be the D (5 bases). The CDR3 is made up of 13 amino acids. Trimming shortened V by 4 bases and J by 0 bases, and 7 bases separated the two germline ends. CDR1 is SGHDN and CDR2 is FVKESK in the germline V gene. CDR3 coding DNA: TGTGCCAGCAGCCCAGGGAACTCCTACGAGCAGTACTTC. This encodes CASSPGNSYEQYF.

This sequence joins TRBV19 and TRBJ1-5, with 7 bases lining up with TRBD1. This CDR3 contains 15 residues. The germline CDR1 and CDR2 sequences are LNHDA and SQIVND (reference sequence). With 7 bases clipped from V and 2 bases from J, the junction kept 8 bases outside the gene matches. The CDR3 DNA is TGTGCCAGTACCCCCTCCGGACAGGGCAATCAGCCCCAGCATTTT. It translates to CASTPSGQGNQPQHF.